The clone carrying this T cell receptor beta chain was observed a few times. What it binds is unknown. TCR beta CDR3 regions were amplified from RNA. The HTBI primer set served for first-round RT-PCR of the TCR CDR3. In TCRdb, the multiplex PCR reads were re-called with MiXCR into one record per CDR3 protein. This table has 370,000 or so distinct CDR3 sequences, approximately 13% appearing once. The entry originates in a study of T cells in Graves' hyperthyroidism and ophthalmopathy. General observations from the study: Among clonotypes expanded in thyroid above 0.001, most were also found in blood.

CDR3 length: 13 amino acids. Germline values: CDR1 SQVTM, CDR2 ANQGSEA. V shed 3 bases and J shed 0 bases, with 8 bases lying between them. The chain combines TRBV29-1 with TRBJ1-1; the D is unclear. The origin of this receptor is a man in his thirties or forties with Graves' hyperthyroidism that later progressed to Graves' ophthalmopathy. Source material: blood. CDR3 sequence reads: CSVDIAMNTEAFF. The CDR3 DNA reads as TGCAGCGTTGATATCGCAATGAACACTGAAGCTTTCTTT.